These 17 T cell receptor beta chains were sequenced from one sample in a study of shared T cell receptors in the human thymus. Generated by immunoSEQ multiplex PCR, the TCRdb table keeps only in-frame clones and is missing some. Here the sample spans hundreds of thousands of clones, 80% to 90% being singletons. These data were also reused for a study on human thymus T cells.

The source material was thymocytes. These receptors all come from a boy under two years old with a congenital heart defect.

This clone was recorded once. The chain links TRBV4-1 to TRBJ2-3, with TRBD2 identical over 8 bases. Germline V CDR1 and CDR2: MGHRA, YSYEKL. The CDR3 runs to 17 residues. The J segment lost 3 bases and the V segment lost 0 bases, leaving 8 bases of the junction unmatched. CDR3 coding DNA: TGCGCCAGCAGCCAAGATCTCGAAGCGGGAGTAACAGATACGCAGTATTTT. It specifies CASSQDLEAGVTDTQYF.

V usage is TRBV5-6 and J usage is TRBJ1-2; 8 bases fit TRBD1. Germline V gene lookup returns CDR1 SGHDT and CDR2 YYEEEE. The length of the CDR3 is 12 residues. With V trimmed by 0 bases and J by 14 bases, 6 bases remained unmatched. This CDR3 reads CASSLATGDRTF. The CDR3 nucleotides are TGTGCCAGCAGCTTGGCAACAGGGGACAGGACCTTC.

The chain has TRBV5-6 and TRBJ2-1; 7 positions match TRBD2. This CDR3 region has 13 residues. J gave up 7 bases and V 1 base, and 2 bases lay outside the gene matches. The germline gives CDR1 SGHDT, CDR2 YYEEEE. CDR3 amino acids: CASSLWGGNEQFF. The DNA for the CDR3 is TGTGCCAGCAGCTTGTGGGGGGGGAATGAGCAGTTCTTC.

The gene calls are TRBV7-8 and TRBJ2-5, with 7 bases matching TRBD1. The V gene end was trimmed by 1 base and the J gene end by 0 bases; junction bases not matched to a gene: 8. The CDR3 runs 17 residues. CDR1 and CDR2 (germline): SGHVS, FQNEAQ. The CDR3 DNA reads TGTGCCAGCAGCTTAGAGTCAGGGGGAGAGTACCAAGAGACCCAGTACTTC. Translation: CASSLESGGEYQETQYF. The variable domain in full, with the rest retrieved from reference TRBV7-8 and TRBJ2-5, is GAGVSQSPRYKVAKRGQDVALRCDPISGHVSLFWYQQALGQGPEFLTYFQNEAQLDKSGLPSDRFFAERPEGSVSTLKIQRTQQEDSAVYLCASSLESGGEYQETQYFGPGTRLLVL.

The rearrangement joins TRBV4-2 to TRBJ2-5; D perhaps matches TRBD2 (5 bases). V lost 1 base to trimming and J lost 1 base, with 10 bases between them. This CDR3 spans 15 amino acids. The germline V gene encodes CDR1 LGHNA and CDR2 YNFKEQ. The CDR3 sequence: CASSQGRGAQETQYF. The DNA of the CDR3 is TGTGCCAGCAGCCAAGGTCGGGGAGCCCAAGAGACCCAGTACTTC.

Comment on this clone: In the same sample, other DNA sequences code for this CDR3. The CDR3 region has the DNA TGTGCCAGCAGCGTAGCCGGGAGGTCTGGGGCCAACGTCCTGACTTTC. Amino acids: CASSVAGRSGANVLTF. The gene calls are TRBV9 and TRBJ2-6; 7 nucleotides match TRBD2. V dropped 0 bases and J dropped 1; count of bases not matched to a gene: 1. This CDR3 contains 16 residues. Germline V gives CDR1 SGDLS, CDR2 YYNGEE.

This sequence joins TRBV27 and TRBJ2-1, with 11 bases identical to TRBD2. Trimming at V came to 6 bases and at J to 7 bases, leaving 5 bases not matched to a gene. The CDR3 consists of 14 residues. CDR1 and CDR2 (germline): MNHEY, SMNVEV (reference sequence). This chain's CDR3 is CASSLAGGGNEQFF. CDR3 DNA sequence: TGTGCCAGCAGCCTAGCGGGAGGCGGGAATGAGCAGTTCTTC.

The V and J genes are TRBV28 and TRBJ1-2; 9 bases are a match to TRBD1. The ends lost 6 bases at V and 4 bases at J; junction bases unmatched: 6. CDR1 and CDR2 from the germline V gene are MDHEN and SYDVKM. The CDR3 length is 14 residues. The CDR3 region is CASSQEQGAYGYTF. CDR3 sequence (DNA): TGTGCCAGCAGCCAGGAACAGGGGGCCTATGGCTACACCTTC.

This clone has just one count. The CDR3 sequence is CASSRTTGGVEKLFF. CDR3 DNA: TGTGCCAGCTCAAGAACGACAGGGGGCGTTGAAAAACTGTTTTTT. The chain links TRBV18 to TRBJ1-4; 10 positions match TRBD1. The CDR3 is 15 residues long. V shed 5 bases and J 7 bases; nucleotides not matched to a gene: 7. CDR1 is KGHSH and CDR2 is LQKENI in the germline V gene.

The CDR3 loop reads CASSLTTGEKLFF. Written as DNA, the CDR3 is TGTGCCAGCAGTTTAACTACAGGTGAAAAACTGTTTTTT. V and J are TRBV28 and TRBJ1-4; D may be TRBD1 (5 bases). The CDR3 covers 13 residues. Germline V gene lookup returns CDR1 MDHEN and CDR2 SYDVKM. The V gene lost 2 bases and the J gene lost 7 bases, with 8 bases spanning the gap.

V usage is TRBV5-4 and J usage is TRBJ1-2, with D perhaps matching TRBD1 (6 bases). The CDR3 contains 16 residues. V lost 0 bases, J lost 4 bases, and 16 bases lay in between. Germline V gene data show CDR1 as SGHNT and CDR2 as YYREEE (reference sequence). The CDR3 region has the DNA TGTGCCAGCAGCTTGGTTGTGGGAACAGGGTTCTATGGCTACACCTTC. Encoded protein: CASSLVVGTGFYGYTF. The variable domain in full, completed from reference TRBV5-4 and TRBJ1-2, reads ETGVTQSPTHLIKTRGQQVTLRCSSQSGHNTVSWYQQALGQGPQFIFQYYREEENGRGNFPPRFSGLQFPNYSSELNVNALELDDSALYLCASSLVVGTGFYGYTFGSGTRLTVV.

The genes are TRBV5-1 and TRBJ2-3; the match to TRBD1 covers 10 bases. CDR1 and CDR2 (germline): SGHRS, YFSETQ. This CDR3 has 16 residues. The trim removed 0 bases at V and 4 bases at J, leaving 5 bases unmatched. The CDR3 protein is CASSLVDRGFPDTQYF. The CDR3, as DNA: TGCGCCAGCAGCTTGGTGGACAGGGGGTTTCCAGATACGCAGTATTTT.

The chain has TRBV25-1 and TRBJ1-6; 7 nucleotides align to TRBD1. Germline V lookup: CDR1 MGHDK, CDR2 SYGVNS. The CDR3 is 13 amino acids. Trimming cost V 3 bases and J 9 bases; bases outside gene matches: 2. CDR3 DNA: TGTGCCAGCAGTGATCACAGGGGTTCACCCCTCCACTTT. It yields the protein CASSDHRGSPLHF.

The V gene is TRBV15, the J gene TRBJ2-3; D gene unclear. V was cut by 7 bases and J by 2 bases, with 25 bases left in between. The CDR3 contains 18 residues. The germline V gene has CDR1 LNHNV and CDR2 YYDKDF (reference sequence). CDR3 bases: TGTGCCACCACCACGTCTAACCCCCTAGGAGAAACCACAGATACGCAGTATTTT. Amino acid sequence: CATTTSNPLGETTDTQYF.

This clone was seen just once. The J gene is TRBJ1-1, the V gene TRBV6-5; 10 nucleotides align to TRBD1. The length of the CDR3 is 16 residues. Germline-derived CDR1 and CDR2 are MNHEY and SVGAGI. Trimming cost V 0 bases and J 10 bases; bases outside gene matches: 11. The CDR3 sequence is CASSYSSRQGALGAFF. The DNA of the CDR3 is TGTGCCAGCAGTTACTCGTCCCGACAGGGGGCTTTGGGAGCTTTCTTT.

The rearrangement joins TRBV19 to TRBJ1-6; 9 bases are shared with TRBD1. The CDR3 length is 16 residues. Germline-derived CDR1 and CDR2 are LNHDA and SQIVND (reference sequence). V shed 7 bases and J 7 bases; nucleotides not matched to a gene: 11. The CDR3 sequence: CASTPSPGQGNSPLHF. CDR3 DNA: TGTGCCAGTACCCCCTCTCCGGGACAGGGAAATTCACCCCTCCACTTT.

V is TRBV4-3 and J is TRBJ2-7; perhaps TRBD1 as D (6 bases). V lost 0 bases and J lost 3, with 15 bases in between. CDR1 LGHNA and CDR2 YSLEER come from the germline V gene. The CDR3 is 16 amino acids. The CDR3 region has the DNA TGCGCCAGCAGCCAAGACCCATACCTAGGGGGCTACGAGCAGTACTTC. This codes for CASSQDPYLGGYEQYF.